The T cell receptor beta chain under discussion was sequenced for a study of pediatric ulcerative colitis. This CDR3 is 17 amino acids long. The V gene end was trimmed by 4 bases and the J gene end by 4 bases; junction bases not matched to a gene: 12. Germline V gene sequence: CDR1 SGHKS, CDR2 YYEKEE (reference sequence). The protocol was immunoSEQ multiplex PCR, while the TCRdb copy is restricted to in-frame clones and leaves out a portion. The table lists 12,000 to 15,000 clones, 75% to 90% of them singletons. Findings and caveats of the study: Two patients had blood samples with substantially reduced template counts. Ulcerative colitis patients shared more blood-rectal clones than controls.

This clone was observed a handful of times. No antigen is known for it. The rearrangement uses TRBV5-5 and TRBJ1-5, with 9 bases lining up with TRBD1. Source material: blood. The origin of this receptor is a boy aged 5 to 17 with moderate ulcerative colitis. DNA for the CDR3: TGTGCCAGCAGCCTCACCGGGACAGGGATCGGTAATCAGCCCCAGCATTTT. This codes for CASSLTGTGIGNQPQHF.